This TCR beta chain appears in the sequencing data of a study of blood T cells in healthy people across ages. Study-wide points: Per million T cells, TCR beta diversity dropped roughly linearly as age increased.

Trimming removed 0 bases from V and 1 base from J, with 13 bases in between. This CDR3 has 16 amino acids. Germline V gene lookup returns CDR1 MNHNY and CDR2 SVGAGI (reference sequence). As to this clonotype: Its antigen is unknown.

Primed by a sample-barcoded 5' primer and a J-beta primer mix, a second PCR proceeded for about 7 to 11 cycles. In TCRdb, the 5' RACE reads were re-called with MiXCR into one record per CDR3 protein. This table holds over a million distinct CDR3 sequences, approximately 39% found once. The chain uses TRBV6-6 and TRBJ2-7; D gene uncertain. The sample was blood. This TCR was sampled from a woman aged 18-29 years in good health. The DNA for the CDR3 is TGTGCCAGCAGTTACTCGATGTCAGGCGCTTCCTACGAGCAGTACTTC. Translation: CASSYSMSGASYEQYF.